The entry below gives a single T cell receptor beta chain sequence along with its context. For the second PCR, which ran for roughly 7 to 11 cycles, a sample-barcoded 5' primer and a J-beta primer mix were used. Each CDR3 protein gets one entry after TCRdb re-called the 5' RACE reads with MiXCR. The sample contains roughly 800,000 distinct CDR3 sequences, over 45% of which appear only once. The data originate from a study of blood T cells in healthy people across ages. Germline V gene sequence: CDR1 MDHEN, CDR2 SYDVKM. V lost 7 bases, J lost 4 bases, and 6 bases lay in between. The CDR3 is 11 amino acids.

The specimen sequenced was blood. The clonotype comes from a man aged 30 to 45 in good health. V is TRBV28 and J is TRBJ2-3, with D hard to call. The CDR3 spells CASTVADTQYF. In DNA, the CDR3 is TGTGCCAGCACCGTGGCAGATACGCAGTATTTT.